The T cell receptor (beta chain) under discussion was sequenced for a study of identical twins. V shed 1 base, J shed 1 base, and the junction held 5 bases outside the gene matches. The CDR3 totals 16 residues. CDR1 and CDR2 (germline): SGHAT, FQNNGV. Unique molecular identifiers were present on cDNA, and template switching added a universal primer site. MiXCR, run by TCRdb on the 5' RACE reads, gives a single entry per CDR3 protein. The repertoire holds 470,000 or so distinct CDR3 sequences, 20% to 30% seen once, with 2.5% to 3.5% in the top ten. About this clonotype: Its antigen is unidentified.

General study points: Models, which agreed with sharing between unrelated individuals, nonetheless underestimated the out-of-frame TCR alpha sharing seen in monozygotic twins. Twins showed weaker excess sharing in their beta out-of-frame sequences.

This sample also appeared in a second study, on T cells expressing NK-cell markers.

The material sequenced was CD4+ T cells sorted from blood. This rearrangement joins TRBV11-2 to TRBJ2-3, with 7 bases lining up with TRBD2. This TCR was recovered from a woman aged 18-29 years in good health. CDR3 nucleotide sequence: TGTGCCAGCAGCTTAGGCCCTAGCGGTGGCACAGATACGCAGTATTTT. It translates to CASSLGPSGGTDTQYF.